The 17 T cell receptor beta chains in this list originate from one sample, sequenced in a study of CD8 T cells in Susac syndrome. cDNA came from about 0.5 to 1 ug RNA primed by random hexamers. TCRdb reanalysed the immunoSEQ multiplex PCR reads using MiXCR and keeps one entry per CDR3 protein. This table holds 250,000 to 300,000 distinct CDR3 sequences, 75% to 90% found once. Sequenced input: CD8+ T cells from PBMCs. These receptors came from a human donor with multiple sclerosis.

This chain uses TRBV29-1 with TRBJ2-7, with 11 bases lining up with TRBD2. CDR3 length: 13 amino acids. Germline CDR1 SQVTM, CDR2 ANQGSEA. V lost 4 bases to trimming and J lost 7 bases; unmatched junction nucleotides: 6. This chain's CDR3 is CSVVVTSGTEQYF. The DNA of the CDR3 is TGCAGCGTTGTAGTGACTAGCGGGACGGAGCAGTACTTC.

The chain couples TRBV6-2 or TRBV6-3 to TRBJ1-1; 7 bases fit TRBD1. Germline assignment: CDR1 MNHEY and CDR2 SVGEGT. The ends lost 1 base at V and 1 base at J; junction bases unmatched: 6. The length of the CDR3 is 16 residues. In DNA form, the CDR3 reads TGTGCCAGCAGTTACTGTAGGGACAGAGCGAACACTGAAGCTTTCTTT. It is translated as CASSYCRDRANTEAFF.

DNA for the CDR3: TGCAGCGTTGACGGGACTTCCACAGATACGCAGTATTTT. Translation gives CSVDGTSTDTQYF. The gene calls are TRBV29-1 and TRBJ2-3; tentative D call: TRBD2 (6 bases). The CDR3 covers 13 residues. Germline V gene data show CDR1 as SQVTM and CDR2 as ANQGSEA. V was clipped by 3 bases and J by 2 bases, with 9 bases between them.

CDR3 bases: TGTGCCAGCAGCGTAGCTACGACGGGGTACGAGCAGTACTTC. Its translation is CASSVATTGYEQYF. The chain links TRBV9 to TRBJ2-7; TRBD2 might be the D (5 bases). V was cut by 0 bases and J by 4 bases, with 11 bases left in between. CDR3 length equals 14 residues. Germline V CDR1 and CDR2: SGDLS, YYNGEE.

This clonotype came up a few times. The gene calls are TRBV4-2 and TRBJ1-1; no reliable D call. The CDR3 extends over 13 amino acids. Germline V lookup: CDR1 LGHNA, CDR2 YNFKEQ. V was cut by 5 bases and J by 7 bases, with 14 bases left in between. The CDR3 region has the DNA TGTGCCAGCAGCGATTCCGGACGGTATGAAGCTTTCTTT. Translation gives CASSDSGRYEAFF.

The chain has TRBV13 and TRBJ2-3, with D uncertain. The CDR3 is 16 amino acids. Germline values: CDR1 PRHDT, CDR2 FYEKMQ (reference sequence). Trimming stripped 4 bases from V and 2 bases from J, with 16 bases between. In DNA form, the CDR3 reads TGTGCCAGCAGCTCGGTCGAGGCTAGGACCACAGATACGCAGTATTTT. This encodes CASSSVEARTTDTQYF.

The V gene is TRBV27, the J gene TRBJ2-7; D unresolved. V was trimmed by 6 bases and J by 0 bases, leaving 18 bases between them. Looked up from germline, CDR1 is MNHEY and CDR2 is SMNVEV (reference sequence). The CDR3 contains 16 residues. This CDR3 is CASSPSVGWSSYEQYF. For the CDR3, the DNA is TGTGCCAGCAGCCCCTCTGTGGGATGGAGCTCCTACGAGCAGTACTTC.

The chain recombines TRBV30 with TRBJ2-2; 9 bases match TRBD1. Germline CDR1 GTSNPN, CDR2 SVGIG (reference sequence). With V trimmed by 6 bases and J by 7 bases, 9 bases remained unmatched. This CDR3 has 14 residues. CDR3 coding DNA: TGTGCCTGTTCATTAGGGACAGGGTTCGGGGAGCTGTTTTTT. It translates to CACSLGTGFGELFF.

The J gene is TRBJ2-6, the V gene TRBV19; D is unclear. CDR3 length: 16 residues. The V gene's germline CDR1 is LNHDA and CDR2 SQIVND (reference sequence). The ends were cut back, 5 bases at V and 1 base at J, with 12 bases in the middle. The CDR3 DNA reads TGTGCCAGTAGTCGCGGTGTATGGTCTGGGGCCAACGTCCTGACTTTC. This gives the protein CASSRGVWSGANVLTF.

The chain is built from TRBV4-3 and TRBJ2-7; 7 bases fit TRBD2. CDR3 length: 16 amino acids. The germline V gene encodes CDR1 LGHNA and CDR2 YSLEER. J was trimmed by 0 bases and V by 0 bases; bases with no gene match: 5. The CDR3 loop reads CASSQEAGLSSYEQYF. CDR3 coding DNA: TGCGCCAGCAGCCAAGAAGCGGGACTCAGCTCCTACGAGCAGTACTTC.

V and J are TRBV6-2 or TRBV6-3 and TRBJ2-7; no clear D. This CDR3 comprises 15 residues. Per the germline V gene, CDR1 is MNHEY and CDR2 is SVGEGT. Trimming cost V 0 bases and J 2 bases, with 11 bases left between them. CDR3: CASSYSAANPYEQYF. Here the CDR3 DNA reads TGTGCCAGCAGTTACTCCGCAGCCAACCCCTACGAGCAGTACTTC.

V gene TRBV9 combines with J gene TRBJ2-3; the match to TRBD2 covers 7 bases. Looked up from germline, CDR1 is SGDLS and CDR2 is YYNGEE. The junction had 2 bases not matched to a gene; V was cut back by 1 base and J by 3 bases. This CDR3 comprises 14 residues. DNA of the CDR3: TGTGCCAGCAGCGTACTAGCGGTAACAGATACGCAGTATTTT. Translation gives CASSVLAVTDTQYF.

The chain links TRBV4-2 to TRBJ2-3; D not resolved. The CDR3 contains 13 residues. The germline CDR1 and CDR2 sequences are LGHNA and YNFKEQ. V gave up 2 bases and J gave up 6 bases, with 9 bases separating them. The CDR3 nucleotides read TGTGCCAGCAGCCAATCCCAGGTGGATACGCAGTATTTT. The encoded protein is CASSQSQVDTQYF.

The chain uses TRBV7-6 and TRBJ2-2, with D maybe TRBD1 (6 bases). Trimming left V 2 bases short and J 5 bases short, with 9 bases between. The CDR3 contains 14 residues. The germline V gene encodes CDR1 SGHVS and CDR2 FNYEAQ. The CDR3 protein is CASSLYRETGELFF. DNA for the CDR3: TGTGCCAGCAGCTTATACAGGGAAACCGGGGAGCTGTTTTTT.

The V gene is TRBV19, the J gene TRBJ2-1, with 12 nucleotides matching TRBD2. The CDR3 has 17 amino acids. Losses at the gene ends were 7 bases for V and 1 base for J; bases not matched to a gene: 8. Germline loops: CDR1 LNHDA, CDR2 SQIVND (reference sequence). CDR3 loop: CASTWTSGTKSYNEQFF. CDR3 coding DNA: TGTGCCAGTACCTGGACTAGCGGGACGAAGTCCTACAATGAGCAGTTCTTC.

This chain uses TRBV4-1 with TRBJ1-2; perhaps TRBD1 as D (6 bases). This CDR3 is 16 amino acids long. The V and J ends lost 0 bases and 5 bases respectively, with 16 bases between them. CDR1 and CDR2 from the germline V gene are MGHRA and YSYEKL. In DNA, the CDR3 is TGCGCCAGCAGCCAAGATGGGGGACAAGGAAAATATGGCTACACCTTC. As protein: CASSQDGGQGKYGYTF.

The J gene is TRBJ2-2, the V gene TRBV5-5; D is ambiguous. V was clipped by 0 bases and J by 7 bases, with 10 bases between them. The CDR3 loop spans 14 amino acids. Germline V gives CDR1 SGHKS, CDR2 YYEKEE (reference sequence). The CDR3 loop is CASSLVGYGGELFF. The CDR3 DNA is TGTGCCAGCAGCTTGGTAGGGTACGGCGGGGAGCTGTTTTTT.